This TCR beta chain was obtained from a study of human T cells and chemical hapten exposure. Study details: Largely, small differences in pooled library volume made per-sample TCR yields vary.

TCRdb re-called the RACE reads with MiXCR, one entry per CDR3 protein. The repertoire includes roughly 54,000 distinct CDR3 sequences, around 10% of them detected once, and about 1.7% sits in the top ten. Comments on this clonotype: Its antigen is currently unknown.

Described time point: patch test 2, 6 weeks after DPC sensitization. The treatment was: therapeutic diphenylcyclopropenone sensitization with weekly scalp DPC. The CDR3 has 16 residues. Germline V CDR1 and CDR2: SQVTM, ANQGSEA. The V end lost 2 bases, the J end lost 0 bases, and 11 bases lay between the germline ends. General study results and limits: Among TCRs, those above 1 in 1000 frequency were unaffected by DPC sensitization.

V gene TRBV29-1 combines with J gene TRBJ2-6; the D gene is possibly TRBD2 (6 bases). The clonotype comes from a woman aged 50 to 60 with alopecia areata. Some clones in this sample may be carry-over from other donors' samples. The specimen was whole blood, collected in connection with sensitization to the hapten diphenylcyclopropenone (DPC). As DNA, the CDR3 is TGCAGCGTTGAATTGGGGGGACCCTCTGGGGCCAACGTCCTGACTTTC. It codes for CSVELGGPSGANVLTF.